The sequence of this T cell receptor (beta chain) was determined in a study of tumor-infiltrating lymphocytes in oesophageal squamous cell carcinoma (dated by TCRdb to 2016 to 2018). Library prep was done by PCR. Sequenced on an Illumina HiSeq 2000. TCRdb took the public reads, trimmed them with fastp at Q25, ran MiXCR for clone calling and kept in-frame beta chains. Rows with one shared CDR3 protein collapse into an entry with the most common genes and DNA. The sample profile shows around 14,000 distinct CDR3 sequences; around 52% of them were found once. The top ten clonotypes cover around 20% of the sample. As a fraction of the sample, this clonotype is medium-sized (0.01 to 0.1%). Its antigen remains unidentified. One base away there is no much larger clone; base qualities are not given. The germline ends are 6 bases apart after V is trimmed by 0 bases and J by 2 bases. For CDR1 and CDR2, the germline V gene (reference sequence) lists WNHNN and SYGVQD. The CDR3 numbers 14 residues from cysteine through phenylalanine. Of all the DNA, just the CDR3 is kept, 42 bases in frame from base 1.

The sequence was collected from a male donor with esophageal squamous cell carcinoma. The chain is assembled from TRBV10-1 and TRBJ2-3, with no confidently assigned D gene. The sequencing sample was made of esophageal tumor tissue. Here is the DNA: TGCGCCAGCAGTGAGTCGCAGCCCACAGATACGCAGTATTTT. The encoded protein is CASSESQPTDTQYF.